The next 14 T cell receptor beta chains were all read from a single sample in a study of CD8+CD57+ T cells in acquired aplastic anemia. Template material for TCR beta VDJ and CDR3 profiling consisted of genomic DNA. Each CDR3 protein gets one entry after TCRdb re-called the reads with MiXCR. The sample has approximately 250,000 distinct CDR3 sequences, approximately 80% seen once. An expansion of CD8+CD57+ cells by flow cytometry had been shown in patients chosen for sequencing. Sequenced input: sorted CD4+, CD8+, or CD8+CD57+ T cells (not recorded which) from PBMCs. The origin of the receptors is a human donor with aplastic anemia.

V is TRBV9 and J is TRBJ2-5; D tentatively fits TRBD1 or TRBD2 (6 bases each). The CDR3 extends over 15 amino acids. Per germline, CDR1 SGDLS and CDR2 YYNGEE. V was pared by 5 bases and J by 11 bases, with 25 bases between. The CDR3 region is CASSAGGPCTDTQYF. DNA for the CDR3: TGTGCCAGCAGTGCTGGGGGGCCTTGCACAGATACGCAGTACTTC.

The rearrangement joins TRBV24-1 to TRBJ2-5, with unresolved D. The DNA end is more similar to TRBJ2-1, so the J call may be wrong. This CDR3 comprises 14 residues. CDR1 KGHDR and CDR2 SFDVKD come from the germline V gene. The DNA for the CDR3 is TGTGCCACCAGTGGTGGCAGCGAGCGTGACGACCAGTTCTTC. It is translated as CATSGGSERDDQFF.

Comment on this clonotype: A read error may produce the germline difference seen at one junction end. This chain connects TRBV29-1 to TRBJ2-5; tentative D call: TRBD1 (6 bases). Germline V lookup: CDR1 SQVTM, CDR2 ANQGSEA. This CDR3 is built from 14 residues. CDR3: CGVRSLGRGETQYF. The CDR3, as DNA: TGCGGCGTTAGGAGCTTGGGCAGGGGAGAGACCCAGTACTTC. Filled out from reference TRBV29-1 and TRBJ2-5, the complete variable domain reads SAVISQKPSRDICQRGTSLTIQCQVDSQVTMMFWYRQQPGQSLTLIATANQGSEATYESGFVIDKFPISRPNLTFSTLTVSNMSPEDSSIYLCGVRSLGRGETQYFGPGTRLLVL.

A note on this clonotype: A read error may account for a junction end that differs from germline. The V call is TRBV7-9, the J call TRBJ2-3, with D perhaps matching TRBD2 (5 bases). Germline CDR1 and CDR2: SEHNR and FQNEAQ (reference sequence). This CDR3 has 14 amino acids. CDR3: CASSLAGGPDKHYF. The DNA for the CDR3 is TGTGCCAGCAGCTTAGCAGGAGGCCCCGACAAGCACTACTTT.

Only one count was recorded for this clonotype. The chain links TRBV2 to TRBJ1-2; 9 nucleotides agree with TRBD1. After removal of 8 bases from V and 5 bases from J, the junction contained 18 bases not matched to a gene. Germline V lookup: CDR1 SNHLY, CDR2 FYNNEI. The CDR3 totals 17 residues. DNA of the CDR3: TGTGCCAGCGGGGAAGGACAGGGGACAACTGATAATTATGGCTACACCTTC. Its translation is CASGEGQGTTDNYGYTF.

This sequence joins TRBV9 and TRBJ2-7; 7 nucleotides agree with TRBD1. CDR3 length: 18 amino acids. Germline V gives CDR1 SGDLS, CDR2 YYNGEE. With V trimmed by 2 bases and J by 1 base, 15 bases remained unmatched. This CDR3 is CASSVRSDGTDLSYEQYV. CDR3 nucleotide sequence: TGTGCCAGCAGCGTTCGGTCAGACGGGACAGATCTTTCCTACGAGCAGTACGTC.

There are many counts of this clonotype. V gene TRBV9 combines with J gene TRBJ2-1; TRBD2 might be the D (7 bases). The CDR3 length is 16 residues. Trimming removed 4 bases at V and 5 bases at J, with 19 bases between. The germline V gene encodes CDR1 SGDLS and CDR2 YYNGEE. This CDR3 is CASSPFWGGDHNEQFF. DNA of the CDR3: TGTGCCAGCAGCCCATTTTGGGGGGGCGACCACAATGAGCAGTTCTTC.

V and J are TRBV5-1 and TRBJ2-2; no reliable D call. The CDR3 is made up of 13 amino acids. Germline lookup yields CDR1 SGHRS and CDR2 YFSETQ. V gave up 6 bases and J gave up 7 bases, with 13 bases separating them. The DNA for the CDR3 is TGCGCCAGCAAGCTTGCCGGTGGCGGGGAGCTGTTTTTT. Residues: CASKLAGGGELFF. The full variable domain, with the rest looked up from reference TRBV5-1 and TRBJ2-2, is KAGVTQTPRYLIKTRGQQVTLSCSPISGHRSVSWYQQTPGQGLQFLFEYFSETQRNKGNFPGRFSGRQFSNSRSEMNVSTLELGDSALYLCASKLAGGGELFFGEGSRLTVL.

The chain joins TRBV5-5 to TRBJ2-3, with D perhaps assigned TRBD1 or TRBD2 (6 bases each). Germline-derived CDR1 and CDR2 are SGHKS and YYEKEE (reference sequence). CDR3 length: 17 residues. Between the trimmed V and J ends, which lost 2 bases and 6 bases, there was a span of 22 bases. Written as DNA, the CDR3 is TGTGCCAGCAGCTTAACCACAGGGACTTCAACGGGCGATACGCAGTATTTT. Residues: CASSLTTGTSTGDTQYF.

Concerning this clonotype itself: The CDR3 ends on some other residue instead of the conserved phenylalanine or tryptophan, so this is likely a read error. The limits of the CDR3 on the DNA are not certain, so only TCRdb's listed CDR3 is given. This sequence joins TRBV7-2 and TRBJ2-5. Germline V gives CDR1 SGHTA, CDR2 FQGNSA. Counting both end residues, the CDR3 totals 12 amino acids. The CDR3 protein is CAGSLAGETESQ.

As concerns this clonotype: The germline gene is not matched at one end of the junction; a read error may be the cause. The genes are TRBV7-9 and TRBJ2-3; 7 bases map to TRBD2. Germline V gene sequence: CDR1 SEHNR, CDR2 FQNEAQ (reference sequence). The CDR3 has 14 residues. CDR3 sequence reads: CASSFTSAPNTHYF. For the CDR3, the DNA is TGTGCCAGCAGCTTTACTAGCGCTCCGAACACGCATTATTTT.

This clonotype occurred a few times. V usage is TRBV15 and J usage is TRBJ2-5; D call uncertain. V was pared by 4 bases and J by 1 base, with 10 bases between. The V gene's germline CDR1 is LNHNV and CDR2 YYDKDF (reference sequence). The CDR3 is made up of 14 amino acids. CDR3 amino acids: CATSIGASQETQYF. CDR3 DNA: TGTGCCACCAGCATAGGCGCCAGCCAAGAGACCCAGTACTTC.

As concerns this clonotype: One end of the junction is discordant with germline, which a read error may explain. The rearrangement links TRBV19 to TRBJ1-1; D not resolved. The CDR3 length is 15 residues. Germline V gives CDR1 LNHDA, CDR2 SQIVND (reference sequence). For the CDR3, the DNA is TGTGCCAGTAGCTTGGATCTGGCAGGCAACAATGAACATTTCTTC. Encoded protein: CASSLDLAGNNEHFF.

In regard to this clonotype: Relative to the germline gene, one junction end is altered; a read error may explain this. The CDR3 is CASSDAGTADTHF. The CDR3, as DNA: TGTGCCAGCAGCGACGCGGGCACAGCCGATACGCATTTT. The chain couples TRBV7-8 to TRBJ2-3; the D gene is possibly TRBD2 (5 bases). Germline lookup yields CDR1 SGHVS and CDR2 FQNEAQ. The CDR3 spans 13 residues.